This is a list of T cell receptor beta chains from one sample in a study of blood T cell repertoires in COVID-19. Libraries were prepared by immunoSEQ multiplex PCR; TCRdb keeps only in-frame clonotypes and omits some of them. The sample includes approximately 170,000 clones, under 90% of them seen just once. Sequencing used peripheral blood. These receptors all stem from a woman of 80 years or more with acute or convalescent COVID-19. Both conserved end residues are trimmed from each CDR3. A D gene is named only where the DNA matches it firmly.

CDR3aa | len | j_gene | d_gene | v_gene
ASSTGLAGGTAQY | 13 | TRBJ2-3 | TRBD2 | TRBV6-6
ASSQDPYREGYT | 12 | TRBJ1-2 | NA | TRBV3-1/TRBV3-2
ASSHDGNQPQH | 11 | TRBJ1-5 | NA | TRBV4-1
SVEDTVNTEAF | 11 | TRBJ1-1 | NA | TRBV29-1
ASSYDRDSYEQY | 12 | TRBJ2-7 | TRBD1 | TRBV6-6
SVDQGRETQY | 10 | TRBJ2-5 | NA | TRBV29-1
ASSQGGATNYGYT | 13 | TRBJ1-2 | NA | TRBV3-1/TRBV3-2
ASSPPVRGKDTQY | 13 | TRBJ2-3 | NA | TRBV18
ASSFGGAGELF | 11 | TRBJ2-2 | NA | TRBV27
ASSPDRTNEQF | 11 | TRBJ2-1 | TRBD1 | TRBV5-4
ASSQAGVDYHEQF | 13 | TRBJ2-1 | NA | TRBV4-2
ATRTGGENTEAF | 12 | TRBJ1-1 | TRBD1 | TRBV28
ASSVVPSGTNEQF | 13 | TRBJ2-1 | TRBD2 | TRBV9
ASSKGQGANQPQH | 13 | TRBJ1-5 | TRBD1 | TRBV19
ASSVGLDRVTNTIY | 14 | TRBJ1-3 | TRBD1 | TRBV9
ASSDGQAASSYEQY | 14 | TRBJ2-7 | TRBD1 | TRBV5-6
ASSSMGARSTEAF | 13 | TRBJ1-1 | NA | TRBV27
ASRKDKANYGYT | 12 | TRBJ1-2 | NA | TRBV6-6
ASSLMGGRETQY | 12 | TRBJ2-5 | NA | TRBV7-3
ASSRDRDSPLH | 11 | TRBJ1-6 | TRBD1 | TRBV3-1/TRBV3-2
ASSQGWGGTEAF | 12 | TRBJ1-1 | NA | TRBV7-2
ASKSTGVVNTEAF | 13 | TRBJ1-1 | TRBD1 | TRBV19
ASSIGQGYEQY | 11 | TRBJ2-7 | NA | TRBV19